This record covers a single T cell receptor beta chain. What it recognizes is unknown. Time point described: week 23, last vaccination. The content of each vaccine dose was 300 ug of mutant IDH1 20-mer peptide, and topical imiquimod accompanied it. Newly diagnosed WHO grade 3 or 4 IDH1-mutant, ATRX-lost astrocytomas were identified in the donors. These data originate in a study of a mutant IDH1 vaccine in newly diagnosed glioma. Background on the study: The patients were given eight vaccinations, one each in weeks 1, 3, 5, 7, 11, 15, 19 and 23. There were about 62% males and roughly 38% females among treated patients, whose mean age was approximately 41 years. Before enrollment, patients got radiotherapy alone, temozolomide alone, or mostly the combination.

This table comes from immunoSEQ multiplex PCR, and its TCRdb copy is limited to in-frame clones, with some not included. The sample lists approximately 57,000 clones, 80% to 85% occurring once. The CDR3 is 16 amino acids. The germline gives CDR1 SGDLS, CDR2 YYNGEE. After removal of 2 bases from V and 4 bases from J, the junction contained 7 bases not matched to a gene. This chain connects TRBV9 to TRBJ2-2, with TRBD2 identical over 8 bases. The material sequenced was PBMCs, taken from a glioma patient whose treatment included an IDH1 peptide vaccine. This TCR was sampled from a woman in her thirties or forties with glioma. Some clones in this sample may be carry-over from other donors' samples. The CDR3 DNA follows: TGTGCCAGCAGCGTTCCAGCGGGGGAGGGCACCGGGGAGCTGTTTTTT. Its translation is CASSVPAGEGTGELFF. Filled out from reference TRBV9 and TRBJ2-2, the complete variable domain reads DSGVTQTPKHLITATGQRVTLRCSPRSGDLSVYWYQQSLDQGLQFLIQYYNGEERAKGNILERFSAQQFPDLHSELNLSSLELGDSALYFCASSVPAGEGTGELFFGEGSRLTVL.